The present TCR beta chain was sequenced within a study of technical replicates of blood from a handful of donors. The J segment lost 7 bases and the V segment lost 6 bases, leaving 2 bases of the junction unmatched. This CDR3 is 13 amino acids long. Germline V gene sequence: CDR1 MNHEY, CDR2 SVGAGI. TCRdb keeps only in-frame clones here, not all; method: immunoSEQ multiplex PCR. The repertoire holds 70,000 or so clones, with over 70% as singletons. The chain recombines TRBV6-5 with TRBJ2-7; 14 nucleotides align to TRBD2. The sequence was collected from a human donor in good health. Some clones in this sample may be carry-over from other donors' samples. The sequencing input was PBMCs. The CDR3 here is CASSWTSGREQYF. The DNA for the CDR3 is TGTGCCAGCAGCTGGACTAGCGGGAGGGAGCAGTACTTC.